The 26 T cell receptor beta chains reported below all come from one sample, sequenced in a study of CD8+ T cells in alopecia areata. This sample's treatment: oral pan-JAK inhibitor, 5-10 mg twice daily. Once RNA had been extracted, it was reverse transcribed into cDNA to act as the sequencing template. Using immunoSEQ multiplex PCR, the repertoire was profiled, and TCRdb retains in-frame clones only, with some absent. The table includes approximately 210,000 clones, around two fifths detected once. The source was CD4+ T cells sorted from blood, collected around week 37, from a patient treated with tofacitinib. The receptors shown here come from a human donor with alopecia areata.

The J gene is TRBJ2-7, the V gene TRBV25-1, with TRBD1 matching over 9 bases. Per the germline V gene, CDR1 is MGHDK and CDR2 is SYGVNS. The junction had 11 bases not matched to a gene; V was cut back by 6 bases and J by 5 bases. This CDR3 contains 15 residues. CDR3 nucleotides: TGTGCCAGCAGAGAGTCCGGGACAGGGTCCCACGAGCAGTACTTC. Its translation is CASRESGTGSHEQYF.

This clone has just a few counts. This chain joins TRBV7-6 and TRBJ2-2; 7 bases fit TRBD2. The V and J ends lost 5 bases and 6 bases, in that order; junction bases with no gene match: 3. CDR3 length: 13 residues. Germline V gene lookup returns CDR1 SGHVS and CDR2 FNYEAQ. CDR3 in DNA: TGTGCCAGCAGCGGAACTAGCGCCGGGGAGCTGTTTTTT. It codes for CASSGTSAGELFF.

The rearrangement joins TRBV29-1 to TRBJ2-5; D perhaps matches TRBD2 (7 bases). V was clipped by 5 bases and J by 11 bases, with 24 bases between them. The CDR3 sequence is 14 residues long. CDR1 is SQVTM, CDR2 ANQGSEA, per germline. The CDR3 DNA sequence: TGCAGCGTTTCCGGGACCAGGGGTGTGCGGGAGCAGTACTTC. This codes for CSVSGTRGVREQYF.

The chain is built from TRBV7-9 and TRBJ1-3, with D hard to call. The germline V gene encodes CDR1 SEHNR and CDR2 FQNEAQ (reference sequence). The CDR3 has 13 residues. V lost 6 bases and J 0 bases, leaving 6 bases between the germline ends. The CDR3 DNA reads as TGTGCCAGCAGTTTGAGCTCTGGAAACACCATATATTTT. This codes for CASSLSSGNTIYF. Combining the CDR3 with reference TRBV7-9 and TRBJ1-3 gives the whole variable domain DTGVSQNPRHKITKRGQNVTFRCDPISEHNRLYWYRQTLGQGPEFLTYFQNEAQLEKSRLLSDRFSAERPKGSFSTLEIQRTEQGDSAMYLCASSLSSGNTIYFGEGSWLTVV.

This clone has a handful of counts. This chain connects TRBV7-2 to TRBJ1-1, with 10 bases fitting TRBD1. V lost 5 bases and J lost 11; bases outside the gene matches: 8. Germline V CDR1 and CDR2: SGHTA, FQGNSA. This CDR3 is built from 13 residues. The CDR3 DNA sequence: TGTGCCAGCAGCCGTCCCGGGACAGGGGAGGCTTTCTTT. It yields the protein CASSRPGTGEAFF. The entire variable domain, with the rest obtained from reference TRBV7-2 and TRBJ1-1, is as follows: GAGVSQSPSNKVTEKGKDVELRCDPISGHTALYWYRQSLGQGLEFLIYFQGNSAPDKSGLPSDRFSAERTGGSVSTLTIQRTQQEDSAVYLCASSRPGTGEAFFGQGTRLTVV.

This clone was counted many times. The CDR3 is CASSLPGQSNEKLFF. The DNA for the CDR3 is TGTGCCAGCAGCCTTCCGGGACAGTCGAACGAAAAACTGTTTTTT. The V call is TRBV4-2, the J call TRBJ1-4; 7 nucleotides align to TRBD1. This CDR3 has 15 amino acids. The ends lost 4 bases at V and 8 bases at J; junction bases unmatched: 10. Germline CDR1 is LGHNA and CDR2 is YNFKEQ.

This clone has just a few counts. This chain joins TRBV14 and TRBJ2-4; D possibly matches TRBD1 or TRBD2 (5 bases each). Germline lookup yields CDR1 SGHDN and CDR2 FVKESK. The CDR3 contains 16 residues. V was trimmed by 4 bases and J by 6 bases, leaving 19 bases between them. In DNA form, the CDR3 reads TGTGCCAGCAGCCCGGGACGGGCAAGGGAGAGAAACATTCAGTACTTC. It codes for CASSPGRARERNIQYF.

The rearrangement joins TRBV15 to TRBJ2-7, with D possibly TRBD2 on 7 matching bases. Germline V gives CDR1 LNHNV, CDR2 YYDKDF (reference sequence). This CDR3 spans 15 amino acids. V gave up 5 bases and J gave up 1 base, with 15 bases separating them. Written as DNA, the CDR3 is TGTGCCACCAGCGCCGGGCGGGGGCCTTCCTACGAGCAGTACTTC. Its protein product is CATSAGRGPSYEQYF. Full variable domain (missing parts from reference TRBV15 and TRBJ2-7): DAMVIQNPRYQVTQFGKPVTLSCSQTLNHNVMYWYQQKSSQAPKLLFHYYDKDFNNEADTPDNFQSRRPNTSFCFLDIRSPGLGDTAMYLCATSAGRGPSYEQYFGPGTRLTVT.

The chain links TRBV13 to TRBJ2-2; no definite D call. The V gene lost 2 bases and the J gene lost 1 base, with 5 bases spanning the gap. The CDR3 extends over 14 amino acids. Looked up from germline, CDR1 is PRHDT and CDR2 is FYEKMQ (reference sequence). The CDR3 protein is CASSLRQNTGELFF. Written as DNA, the CDR3 is TGTGCCAGCAGCTTAAGACAGAACACCGGGGAGCTGTTTTTT.

CDR3 sequence (DNA): TGTGCCAGCTCACCCTCGTTCAATGAGCAGTTCTTC. The encoded protein is CASSPSFNEQFF. The chain links TRBV18 to TRBJ2-1; no definite D call. V lost 3 bases to trimming and J lost 6 bases, with 6 bases between them. The CDR3 is made up of 12 amino acids. Germline-derived CDR1 and CDR2 are KGHSH and LQKENI.

The chain employs TRBV6-1 and TRBJ1-2, with D perhaps matching TRBD1 (6 bases). Germline V gene sequence: CDR1 MNHNS, CDR2 SASEGT. V lost 6 bases and J lost 6, with 20 bases in between. The CDR3 contains 15 residues. The CDR3 here is CASSPLMGGGNGYTF. CDR3 nucleotides: TGTGCCAGCAGCCCCTTAATGGGGGGCGGTAATGGCTACACCTTC.

The chain combines TRBV30 with TRBJ2-4; 8 bases match TRBD2. Per the germline V gene, CDR1 is GTSNPN and CDR2 is SVGIG (reference sequence). The CDR3 runs 15 residues. The J segment lost 0 bases and the V segment lost 5 bases, leaving 6 bases of the junction unmatched. The CDR3 region has the DNA TGTGCCTGGGTTACTAGCGGTCTAGCCAAAAACATTCAGTACTTC. Amino acid sequence: CAWVTSGLAKNIQYF.

This chain connects TRBV18 to TRBJ2-7; D may match TRBD1 or TRBD2 (5 bases each). V was pared by 4 bases and J by 2 bases, with 12 bases between. The CDR3 is 14 residues long. Per germline, CDR1 KGHSH and CDR2 LQKENI. As DNA, the CDR3 is TGTGCCAGCTCACTCCGGGACCTTACCTACGAGCAGTACTTC. As protein: CASSLRDLTYEQYF.

The chain has TRBV11-2 and TRBJ2-5, with D possibly TRBD1 on 5 matching bases. CDR1 and CDR2 (germline): SGHAT, FQNNGV. Between the trimmed V and J ends, which lost 6 bases and 3 bases, there was a span of 20 bases. This CDR3 region has 16 residues. DNA for the CDR3: TGTGCCAGCAGTAACACGACCAGACAGTGGGAAGAGACCCAGTACTTC. The encoded protein is CASSNTTRQWEETQYF.

This clone was seen more than once but under ten times. V usage is TRBV20-1 and J usage is TRBJ2-1; 8 bases agree with TRBD2. Germline CDR1 DFQATT, CDR2 SNEGSKA (reference sequence). The junction had 4 bases not matched to a gene; V was cut back by 4 bases and J by 11 bases. This CDR3 region has 11 residues. The CDR3: CSATSGHQQFF. The CDR3 region has the DNA TGCAGTGCTACTAGCGGGCACCAGCAGTTCTTC.

This chain links TRBV9 with TRBJ2-4, with D perhaps TRBD1 (6 bases). This CDR3 comprises 15 residues. The V gene lost 1 base and the J gene lost 1 base, with 9 bases spanning the gap. The V gene's germline CDR1 is SGDLS and CDR2 YYNGEE. This CDR3 reads CASSVRGLAKNIQYF. The CDR3 DNA follows: TGTGCCAGCAGCGTAAGGGGGTTGGCCAAAAACATTCAGTACTTC.

The chain carries TRBV30 and TRBJ2-3; D call uncertain. Germline values: CDR1 GTSNPN, CDR2 SVGIG (reference sequence). V was clipped by 4 bases and J by 5 bases, with 16 bases between them. The CDR3 has 14 residues. CDR3 amino acids: CAWKSGPSLDTQYF. In nucleotides, the CDR3 is TGTGCCTGGAAGAGTGGTCCTTCATTAGATACGCAGTATTTT.

V and J are TRBV2 and TRBJ2-7; possible D gene TRBD2, 5 bases. This CDR3 region has 13 residues. V shed 2 bases and J shed 6 bases, with 11 bases lying between them. In germline, CDR1 is SNHLY, CDR2 FYNNEI. The DNA for the CDR3 is TGTGCCAGCAGTGAATCCTTCCGGGGCGAGCAGTACTTC. This codes for CASSESFRGEQYF.

The CDR3 nucleotides are TGTGCCAGCACCCTACAGGGGGCGGGTCAGCCCCAGCATTTT. The encoded protein is CASTLQGAGQPQHF. The V call is TRBV5-5, the J call TRBJ1-5, with 9 bases fitting TRBD1. V lost 6 bases, J lost 6 bases, and 7 bases stayed unmatched. The CDR3 covers 14 residues. Germline values: CDR1 SGHKS, CDR2 YYEKEE (reference sequence).

The chain recombines TRBV5-6 with TRBJ2-5; D is possibly TRBD1 (5 bases). The CDR3 extends over 14 amino acids. Germline V gene data show CDR1 as SGHDT and CDR2 as YYEEEE. Trimming took off 6 bases at V and 9 bases at J, with 21 bases between the two ends. CDR3 DNA: TGTGCCAGCACCCGATCCCTATCCCGCAGGGCCCAGTACTTC. Amino acids: CASTRSLSRRAQYF.

This clone was counted a few times. The chain carries TRBV29-1 and TRBJ2-1; 7 positions match TRBD1. In germline, CDR1 is SQVTM, CDR2 ANQGSEA. The CDR3 sequence is 15 residues long. Unmatched junction bases numbered 8, after V lost 6 bases and J lost 0 bases. The CDR3 loop reads CSVTGQASSYNEQFF. The CDR3 nucleotides read TGCAGCGTAACCGGACAGGCTAGCTCCTACAATGAGCAGTTCTTC.

This chain links TRBV30 with TRBJ2-6; no definite D call. CDR3 length: 15 residues. The V end was cut by 1 base, the J end by 0 bases, with 7 bases between. CDR1 and CDR2 from the germline V gene are GTSNPN and SVGIG (reference sequence). The CDR3 spells CAWSGVSSGANVLTF. DNA of the CDR3: TGTGCCTGGAGTGGGGTAAGCTCTGGGGCCAACGTCCTGACTTTC.

The chain has TRBV6-1 and TRBJ2-4, with 9 bases fitting TRBD1. In germline, CDR1 is MNHNS, CDR2 SASEGT. Germline trimming cut 6 bases from V and 10 bases from J; bases unmatched to any gene: 4. The CDR3 is 12 residues long. The CDR3 loop is CASRPGQGIQYF. In DNA form, the CDR3 reads TGTGCCAGCAGACCCGGACAGGGGATTCAGTACTTC.

This clone has a handful of counts. The rearrangement uses TRBV30 and TRBJ1-5; D may be TRBD1 (5 bases). The V end was cut by 4 bases, the J end by 5 bases, with 12 bases between. In germline, CDR1 is GTSNPN, CDR2 SVGIG (reference sequence). The CDR3 is 13 residues long. CDR3 DNA sequence: TGTGCCTGGACCTATGGGGGGGATCAGCCCCAGCATTTT. Amino acid sequence: CAWTYGGDQPQHF.

The chain is built from TRBV7-2 and TRBJ2-2; 7 nucleotides agree with TRBD1. The trim removed 5 bases at V and 6 bases at J, leaving 9 bases unmatched. In germline, CDR1 is SGHTA, CDR2 FQGNSA. The CDR3 has 15 residues. The CDR3 coding sequence is TGTGCCAGCAGCCGCACAGGGGAGATCGCCGGGGAGCTGTTTTTT. It encodes CASSRTGEIAGELFF.

The chain has TRBV7-2 and TRBJ2-1; D is possibly TRBD1 (5 bases). CDR3 length: 12 amino acids. V lost 4 bases and J lost 9, with 10 bases in between. CDR1 is SGHTA and CDR2 is FQGNSA in the germline V gene. This CDR3 is CASSSRVGEQFF. The CDR3 DNA is TGTGCCAGCAGCTCCAGGGTGGGTGAGCAGTTCTTC.